This T cell receptor (beta chain) was identified during a study of T cell clonality in common variable immunodeficiency. The study, taken as a whole, reports: The cause of increased CVID clonality remains unclear without subpopulation sequencing. Reportedly, TCR beta sequences from common variable immunodeficiency showed fewer deletions and N-nucleotide insertions.

This clone was detected many times. Antigen specificity is unknown. The sequence runs out 3 residues before the end of the CDR3; the remainder is reconstructed from the germline J gene. Here immunoSEQ multiplex PCR was the method, and the copy in TCRdb shows in-frame clones only, minus some. The repertoire yields some 50,000 clones, none seen only once; the top ten contain around 2%. Germline values: CDR1 DFQATT, CDR2 SNEGSKA (reference sequence). Trimming cost V 4 bases and J 0 bases, with 15 bases left between them. CDR3 length: 15 amino acids. The chain carries TRBV20-1 and TRBJ2-5; possible D gene TRBD2, 5 bases. The receptor was derived from a person between 18 and 75 years old in good health. Sequenced input: peripheral blood mononuclear cells. Incomplete CDR3 DNA: TGCAGTGCTATCCCGCCTTCCGGGGACCAAGAGACC. It codes for CSAIPPSGDQET. The whole CDR3 sequence reads CSAIPPSGDQETQYF.